The 12 T cell receptor beta chains presented below share a single source sample, sequenced in a study of blood T cells in healthy people across ages (dated by TCRdb to 2015 to 2017). Library creation used 5' RACE. Sequencing took place on an Illumina HiSeq 2500. A second PCR of about 6 to 11 cycles was run with a J-beta primer mix and a sample-barcoded 5' primer. TCRdb's own reprocessing of the public reads used fastp at Q25 and MiXCR and kept productive beta chains. Identical CDR3 protein sequences are pooled into one entry, listed with their most common genes and DNA. The sample table shows approximately 1.5 million distinct CDR3 sequences, and roughly a third are seen once. The top ten constitute around 11% of the sample. Sequenced material: blood. These receptors all stem from a woman in her 30s in good health.

V and J are TRBV28 and TRBJ2-5, with 7 bases lining up with TRBD2. The CDR3 sequence is 15 residues long. Germline lookup yields CDR1 MDHEN and CDR2 SYDVKM. V was clipped by 4 bases and J by 1 base; unmatched bases: 6. In nucleotides, the CDR3 is TGTGCCAGCAGTTATCTAGCGGAGGCCCAAGAGACCCAGTACTTC. Residues: CASSYLAEAQETQYF.

The V gene is TRBV13, the J gene TRBJ2-1; 8 nucleotides match TRBD1. The J segment lost 12 bases and the V segment lost 5 bases, leaving 15 bases of the junction unmatched. Germline CDR1 PRHDT, CDR2 FYEKMQ (reference sequence). This CDR3 has 15 amino acids. The CDR3 nucleotides read TGTGCCAGCAGCGGACAACGGGACAGGCTGTGGGGGCAGTTCTTC. Protein sequence: CASSGQRDRLWGQFF.

The gene calls are TRBV4-3 and TRBJ2-3, with TRBD2 matching 9 bases. Germline V gene data show CDR1 as LGHNA and CDR2 as YSLEER. This CDR3 region has 17 residues. Unmatched junction bases numbered 10, after V lost 0 bases and J lost 6 bases. In DNA form, the CDR3 reads TGCGCCAGCAGCCAAGAGTGGATCGCGGGGGGGCAGGATACGCAGTATTTT. Translated: CASSQEWIAGGQDTQYF.

The chain joins TRBV28 to TRBJ1-5; 9 bases map to TRBD1. This CDR3 is built from 14 residues. CDR1 MDHEN and CDR2 SYDVKM come from the germline V gene. V lost 7 bases, J lost 6 bases, and 7 bases stayed unmatched. CDR3 protein: CASIVQGAGQPQHF. CDR3 sequence (DNA): TGTGCCAGCATTGTACAGGGGGCTGGTCAGCCCCAGCATTTT.

This chain uses TRBV2 with TRBJ2-3; D not certain. The CDR3 consists of 13 residues. The germline V gene has CDR1 SNHLY and CDR2 FYNNEI. V was cut by 7 bases and J by 6 bases, with 14 bases left in between. This chain's CDR3 is CASKGPGRDTQYF. CDR3 nucleotides: TGTGCCAGCAAGGGTCCAGGTCGGGATACGCAGTATTTT.

This clonotype showed up just a few times. A much bigger clone sits one base away, suggesting this may be a read error. The V gene is TRBV5-6, the J gene TRBJ2-1; D is unclear. V was clipped by 5 bases and J by 0 bases, with 6 bases between them. The CDR3 contains 13 residues. CDR1 and CDR2 from the germline V gene are SGHDT and YYEEEE. CDR3 DNA: TGTGCCAGCAGTTTACACTCCTACAATGAGCAGTTCTTC. Protein sequence: CASSLHSYNEQFF.

This clonotype was observed a few times. The rearrangement uses TRBV11-2 and TRBJ2-1; D not resolved. V lost 7 bases, J lost 2 bases, and 15 bases lay in between. This CDR3 is 15 amino acids long. Germline assignment: CDR1 SGHAT and CDR2 FQNNGV. CDR3 loop: CASTQNGSPYNEQFF. For the CDR3, the DNA is TGTGCCAGCACCCAAAACGGGTCCCCCTACAATGAGCAGTTCTTC.

The chain is built from TRBV20-1 and TRBJ2-7, with 10 bases aligning to TRBD2. Germline V gene sequence: CDR1 DFQATT, CDR2 SNEGSKA (reference sequence). This CDR3 has 15 residues. V lost 1 base to trimming and J lost 6 bases; unmatched junction nucleotides: 9. CDR3 amino acids: CSARARASGSFEQYF. CDR3 sequence (DNA): TGCAGTGCTAGAGCTCGGGCTAGCGGGAGTTTCGAGCAGTACTTC.

This clonotype showed up just a few times. The V and J genes are TRBV4-1 and TRBJ2-3, with D tentatively TRBD1 (6 bases). V shed 4 bases and J shed 5 bases, with 19 bases lying between them. Germline lookup yields CDR1 MGHRA and CDR2 YSYEKL. The CDR3 has 16 residues. The CDR3 coding sequence is TGCGCCAGCAGCCCCGAAGGGGGTTCCACCAGAGATACGCAGTATTTT. It specifies CASSPEGGSTRDTQYF.

Comment on this clonotype: The junction does not match germline at one end; this may be a read error. This chain uses TRBV10-1 with TRBJ2-5; TRBD2 might be the D (5 bases). This CDR3 has 13 amino acids. Germline V gene lookup returns CDR1 WNHNN and CDR2 SYGVQD (reference sequence). For the CDR3, the DNA is TGCGCCAGCAGTCCCTCGGGTTGGGAGACCCGGTACTTC. It translates to CASSPSGWETRYF.

To note about this clonotype: The junction shows a germline mismatch at one end, possibly a read error. V usage is TRBV4-1 and J usage is TRBJ1-1, with a tentative D call TRBD1 (5 bases). Germline V gene data show CDR1 as MGHRA and CDR2 as YSYEKL. CDR3 size: 16 residues. The CDR3 spells CASSLILGTGNAEAFF. As DNA, the CDR3 is TGCGCCAGCAGCCTGATTCTCGGGACGGGGAACGCTGAAGCTTTCTTT.

A note on this clonotype: Just one base apart from a much larger clone, this may be a read error. The chain couples TRBV20-1 to TRBJ1-6, with TRBD1 matching 10 bases. Germline V gene sequence: CDR1 DFQATT, CDR2 SNEGSKA (reference sequence). Trimming removed 6 bases from V and 11 bases from J; junction bases left unmatched: 10. This CDR3 has 14 amino acids. This CDR3 reads CSAVGTGVGPPLHF. DNA of the CDR3: TGCAGTGCGGTCGGGACAGGGGTAGGACCACCCCTCCACTTT.